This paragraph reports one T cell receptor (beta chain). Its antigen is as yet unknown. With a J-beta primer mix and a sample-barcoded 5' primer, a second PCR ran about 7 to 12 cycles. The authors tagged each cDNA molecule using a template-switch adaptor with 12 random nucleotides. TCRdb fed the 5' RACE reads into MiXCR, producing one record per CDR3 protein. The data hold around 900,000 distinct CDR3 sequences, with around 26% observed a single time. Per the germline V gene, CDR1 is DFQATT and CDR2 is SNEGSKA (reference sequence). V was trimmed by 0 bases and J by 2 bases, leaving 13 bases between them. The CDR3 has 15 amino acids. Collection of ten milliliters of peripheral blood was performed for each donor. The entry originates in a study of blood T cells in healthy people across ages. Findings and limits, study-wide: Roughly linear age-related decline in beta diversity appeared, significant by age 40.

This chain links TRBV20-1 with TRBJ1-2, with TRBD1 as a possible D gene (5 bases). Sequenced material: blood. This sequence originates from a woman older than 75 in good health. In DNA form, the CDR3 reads TGCAGTGCTAGAGATCAGGCAGGGCTGAACTATGGCTACACCTTC. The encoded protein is CSARDQAGLNYGYTF.